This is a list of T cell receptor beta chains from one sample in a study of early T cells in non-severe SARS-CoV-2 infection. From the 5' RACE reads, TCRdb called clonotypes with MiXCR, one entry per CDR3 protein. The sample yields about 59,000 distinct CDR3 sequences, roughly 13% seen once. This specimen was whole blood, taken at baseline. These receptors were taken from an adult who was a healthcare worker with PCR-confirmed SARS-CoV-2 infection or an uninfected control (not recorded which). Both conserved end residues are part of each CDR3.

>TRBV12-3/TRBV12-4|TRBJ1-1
CASNTRGVNTEAFF
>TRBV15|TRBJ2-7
CATSRAGQGWYEQYF
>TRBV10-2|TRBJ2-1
CASSDREADEQFF
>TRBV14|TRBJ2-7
CASSQEVGAYEQYF
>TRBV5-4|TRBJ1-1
CASTGQTGIGTEAFF
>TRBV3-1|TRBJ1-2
CASSSTGDYGYTF
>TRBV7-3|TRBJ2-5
CASSQGAGETQYF
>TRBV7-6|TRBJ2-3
CASSSNLISQYF
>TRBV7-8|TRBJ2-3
CASSPDYARPDTQYF
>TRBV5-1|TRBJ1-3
CASSLEDGDTIYF
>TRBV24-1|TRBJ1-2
CATSESPGAPLTF
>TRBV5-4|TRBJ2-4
CASSFGHLAKNIQYF
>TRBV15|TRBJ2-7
CATSRDKASYEQYF
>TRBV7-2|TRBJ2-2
CASSLFLTLGELFF
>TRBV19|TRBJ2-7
CASNAQGESYEQYF
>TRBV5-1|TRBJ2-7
CASSLRVSYEQYF
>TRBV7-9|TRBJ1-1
CASSLGQARIEAFF
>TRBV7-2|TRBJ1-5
CASSLDGGSQPQHF
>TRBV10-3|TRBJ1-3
CAIRSQTRGSGNTIYF
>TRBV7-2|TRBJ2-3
CASSLSRGTDTQYF
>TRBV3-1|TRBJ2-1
CASSPGLAGDSSFF
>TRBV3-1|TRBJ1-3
CASSLQTGNTIYF
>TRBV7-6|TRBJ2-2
CASSLGGQGNTGELFF
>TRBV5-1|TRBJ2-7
CASSAETYEQYF
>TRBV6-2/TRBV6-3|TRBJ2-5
CASSFHETQYF
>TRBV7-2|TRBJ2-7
CASSLHYEQYF
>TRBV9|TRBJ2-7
CASSVKEDRGRINTYEQYF
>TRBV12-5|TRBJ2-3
CASGFDKAHTQYF
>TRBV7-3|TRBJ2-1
CASSLGMEQFF
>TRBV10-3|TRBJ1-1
CAISGSTGLNTEAFF
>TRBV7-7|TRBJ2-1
CASSSGAASYNEQFF
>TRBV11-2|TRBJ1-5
CASSLVPRGQVNQPQHF